There are many counts of the clone carrying this TCR beta chain. Its antigen is not known. These data are taken from a study of glioma-infiltrating T cells. Findings and limits, study-wide: Tissue and blood shared very few CDR3 sequences. Gliomas, especially low-grade, showed above-expected tissue-blood divergence; non-neoplastic patients showed below.

Deletions cut 4 bases from V and 5 bases from J, with 15 bases between. CDR3 size: 13 residues. CDR1 and CDR2 from the germline V gene are DFQATT and SNEGSKA (reference sequence). The iRepertoire nested amplicon-rescue multiplex PCR amplified TCR alpha and beta CDR3s from RNA. Input was about 85-450 ng of tissue mRNA or PBMC total RNA. Each CDR3 protein is one row after TCRdb ran MiXCR on the multiplex PCR reads. The sample consists of 44,000 or so distinct CDR3 sequences, about a fifth of them appearing once. This rearrangement joins TRBV20-1 to TRBJ2-7; possible D gene TRBD2, 7 bases. The sequenced material came from glioma tissue, nonneoplastic brain tissue, or PBMCs (not recorded which). The receptor was derived from a human donor with low-grade glioma or glioblastoma, undergoing nonglioma brain surgery, or in good health (not recorded which). This CDR3 is CSAIVTGTNEQYF. The CDR3 DNA is TGCAGTGCTATAGTTACAGGGACTAACGAGCAGTACTTC.